These 5 T cell receptor beta chains originate from one sample sequenced in a study of cytomegalovirus exposure and HLA in healthy donors. Primers included in the PCR were 60 Vbeta and 13 Jbeta primers. Some clones are missing from TCRdb's copy, which holds only in-frame ones; the method was immunoSEQ multiplex PCR. The sample consists of approximately 140,000 clones, 73% of them appearing once. Sequencing used PBMCs. The receptor set was obtained from a woman aged 40-49 years in good health and CMV-seronegative.

The CDR3 spells CASSIRGGPDEAFF. The CDR3 coding sequence is TGTGCCAGTAGTATACGTGGCGGGCCGGACGAGGCTTTCTTT. The chain carries TRBV19 and TRBJ1-1; no definite D call. This CDR3 region has 14 residues. V shed 2 bases and J shed 11 bases, with 18 bases lying between them. The germline CDR1 and CDR2 sequences are LNHDA and SQIVND (reference sequence).

This chain uses TRBV25-1 with TRBJ1-2, with 9 bases aligning to TRBD1. Germline CDR1 is MGHDK and CDR2 is SYGVNS. With 6 bases clipped from V and 7 bases from J, the junction kept 15 bases outside the gene matches. CDR3 length equals 16 residues. CDR3 in DNA: TGTGCCAGCAGCCCGGGACAGGGCCTAGTCTCAGTTGGCTACACCTTC. Translated: CASSPGQGLVSVGYTF.

The rearrangement joins TRBV28 to TRBJ1-5; D gene ambiguous. This CDR3 is built from 16 residues. Looked up from germline, CDR1 is MDHEN and CDR2 is SYDVKM. V lost 10 bases and J lost 0, with 19 bases in between. The CDR3 loop reads CATLGGPEYSNQPQHF. The CDR3 DNA sequence: TGTGCCACCCTGGGAGGGCCGGAGTATAGCAATCAGCCCCAGCATTTT.

In its sample, this clone was seen a few times. V is TRBV6-5 and J is TRBJ2-7; TRBD2 is a possible D gene (5 bases). Per the germline V gene, CDR1 is MNHEY and CDR2 is SVGAGI. With 0 bases removed from V and 3 bases from J, the gap between germline ends came to 12 bases. The CDR3 consists of 15 residues. Written as DNA, the CDR3 is TGTGCCAGCAGTTACTCACTAGAGTCGGGCTACGAGCAGTACTTC. Translated: CASSYSLESGYEQYF.

V usage is TRBV13 and J usage is TRBJ1-1, with TRBD1 as a possible D gene (5 bases). This CDR3 has 15 residues. CDR1 and CDR2 from the germline V gene are PRHDT and FYEKMQ (reference sequence). The V end was cut by 4 bases, the J end by 5 bases, with 17 bases between. The CDR3 spells CASSSLLVRDTEAFF. In DNA form, the CDR3 reads TGTGCCAGCAGCTCCCTATTGGTCAGGGATACTGAAGCTTTCTTT.